This entry features one T cell receptor beta chain sequence. Its antigen is unidentified. Clones were read by immunoSEQ multiplex PCR, and TCRdb kept only the in-frame ones, dropping some. The data contain around 100,000 clones, 88% of them singletons. This sample stems from a study of T cell responses to AZD1222 COVID-19 vaccine. V was pared by 2 bases and J by 3 bases, with 6 bases of the junction left unmatched. Per the germline V gene, CDR1 is SGHTA and CDR2 is FQGNSA. CDR3 length: 16 amino acids. Points from the study as a whole: Repertoires were collected only later (after the peak T cell response had occurred). Females made up more of the donors, who were largely white British, and clonal diversity may have come out too low.

This clonotype was sampled from an adult in good health. This rearrangement joins TRBV7-2 to TRBJ2-7; 11 bases fit TRBD2. Sequenced material: peripheral blood, taken on day 0 of AZD1222 vaccination. CDR3 sequence: CASSLTGTSGIYEQYF. Written as DNA, the CDR3 is TGTGCCAGCAGCTTAACCGGGACTAGCGGTATCTACGAGCAGTACTTC.